This is a list of T cell receptor beta chains from one sample in a study of T cells after yellow fever vaccination. TCRdb re-called the 5' RACE reads with MiXCR, one entry per CDR3 protein. The table lists 300,000 to 450,000 distinct CDR3 sequences, under 7.5% of them singletons. This sample comprised PBMCs, obtained 5 days after the yellow fever booster vaccination. The receptors were gathered from a man younger than 40 who received the YFV17D yellow fever vaccine. The CDR3 runs from the conserved cysteine through the conserved F or W. A D gene is named only where the DNA matches it firmly. The size entry is marked missing in some rows and otherwise reads once, few, many or a size class.

v_call	j_call	clone_size	d_call	cdr3_nt	cdr3_aa
TRBV6-2/TRBV6-3	TRBJ2-5	many	.	TGTGCCAGCAGTTACGTGGGATACCAAGAGACCCAGTACTTC	CASSYVGYQETQYF
TRBV5-1	TRBJ2-5	.	.	TGCGCCAGCAGCTTTGGAGAGCCCGGGGAGACCCAGTACTTC	CASSFGEPGETQYF
TRBV11-2	TRBJ2-5	.	.	TGTGCCAGCAGCTTAGGCCCCGGGGGGCAGACCCAGTACTTC	CASSLGPGGQTQYF
TRBV5-1	TRBJ2-5	many	TRBD1	TGCGCCAGCAGCTTGGGGGACAGAACAGAGACCCAGTACTTC	CASSLGDRTETQYF
TRBV10-3	TRBJ2-3	few	TRBD2	TGTGCCACCGGGCGGAAGGCTAGCGGGTCCACAGATACGCAGTATTTT	CATGRKASGSTDTQYF
TRBV27	TRBJ1-4	few	TRBD1	TGTGCCAGCATGTCGACAGGGGTCGGTGAAAAACTGTTTTTT	CASMSTGVGEKLFF
TRBV9	TRBJ2-1	.	TRBD2	TGTGCCAGCAGCGTAGCGGGAGGGGGTTACAATGAGGAGTTCTTC	CASSVAGGGYNEEFF
TRBV5-1	TRBJ1-1	.	.	TGCGCCAGCAGTTCGCGTCCGGATTTGAACACTGAAGCTTTCTTT	CASSSRPDLNTEAFF
TRBV19	TRBJ2-7	few	.	TGTGCCAGTAGTTCGCCGACCGCCTACGAGCAGTACTTC	CASSSPTAYEQYF
TRBV20-1	TRBJ1-2	many	.	TGCAGTGCTAGAACTATCTACACCTTC	CSARTIYTF
TRBV7-3	TRBJ1-2	many	.	TGTGCCAGCAGCGCTGTGGGACTGGACAGAAATGGCTACACCTTC	CASSAVGLDRNGYTF
TRBV5-1	TRBJ1-1	.	.	TGCGCCAGCTCCTTTGAAGCCCAGGTCTGGGGAACTGAAGCTTTCTTT	CASSFEAQVWGTEAFF
TRBV10-2	TRBJ2-3	.	.	TGCGCCAGCACCGCGGGTAGGGGCACAGATACGCAGTATTTT	CASTAGRGTDTQYF
TRBV14	TRBJ1-3	.	.	TGTGCCAGCAGCCGGGACCTAGTCTCTGGAAACACCATATATTTT	CASSRDLVSGNTIYF
TRBV30	TRBJ2-7	few	.	TGTGCCTGCGGGACACTCAAACCAGGGGAGCAGTACTTC	CACGTLKPGEQYF
TRBV7-9	TRBJ2-1	many	.	TGTGCCAGCAGCCTGACCGGGGCCCAAGAGACCCAGTTCTTC	CASSLTGAQETQFF
TRBV7-2	TRBJ2-7	many	TRBD2	TGTGCCAGCAGCCCACAGACTAGCAGGGAGCAGTACTTC	CASSPQTSREQYF
TRBV20-1	TRBJ2-7	few	.	TGCAGTGCTAGAGCCGGGACGGATTCTTCCTACGAGCAGTACTTC	CSARAGTDSSYEQYF
TRBV5-1	TRBJ2-2	.	TRBD2	TGCGCCAGCACTTCCAATGCGGGAGGGCTGTCCACCGGGGAGCTGTTTTTT	CASTSNAGGLSTGELFF
TRBV6-1	TRBJ1-5	.	TRBD1	TGTGCCAGCGCTAGGGGCAGGGGGCGCAGGTTTGGCAATCAGCCCCAGCATTTT	CASARGRGRRFGNQPQHF